A single sample is the source of the 17 T cell receptor beta chains below, sequenced in a study of cytomegalovirus exposure and HLA in healthy donors. Amplification used 60 Vbeta primers and 13 Jbeta primers. Generated by immunoSEQ multiplex PCR, the TCRdb table keeps only in-frame clones and is missing some. The data show roughly 190,000 clones, 80% seen once. The source material was PBMCs. Receptor source: a woman aged 40 to 50 in good health and CMV-seronegative.

The chain links TRBV14 to TRBJ1-1, with 7 bases fitting TRBD1. Germline lookup yields CDR1 SGHDN and CDR2 FVKESK. Trimming removed 4 bases from V and 1 base from J; junction bases left unmatched: 9. The CDR3 has 16 residues. Written as DNA, the CDR3 is TGTGCCAGCAGCCGGACTTCGGGGACAGCGAACACTGAAGCTTTCTTT. Translated, it gives CASSRTSGTANTEAFF.

V is TRBV30 and J is TRBJ2-3; tentative D call: TRBD1 (6 bases). The CDR3 runs to 14 residues. V was trimmed by 2 bases and J by 4 bases, leaving 13 bases between them. Germline lookup yields CDR1 GTSNPN and CDR2 SVGIG (reference sequence). CDR3 sequence reads: CAWSLDRSSDTQYF. CDR3 nucleotides: TGTGCCTGGAGTCTGGACAGATCGTCAGATACGCAGTATTTT.

The V gene is TRBV7-9, the J gene TRBJ2-1; 9 bases map to TRBD2. Germline V gives CDR1 SEHNR, CDR2 FQNEAQ (reference sequence). J lost 6 bases, V lost 7 bases, and 7 bases had no gene match. The CDR3 runs 14 residues. The CDR3 DNA is TGTGCCAGCAAAATAGCGGGAGAGGTCAATGAGCAGTTCTTC. This sequence encodes CASKIAGEVNEQFF.

The V and J genes are TRBV7-8 and TRBJ2-1; 7 nucleotides match TRBD2. CDR1 and CDR2 (germline): SGHVS, FQNEAQ. V gave up 5 bases and J gave up 0 bases; unmatched junction bases: 4. The CDR3 has 15 amino acids. CDR3 residues: CASSPRTSSYNEQFF. The CDR3 DNA follows: TGTGCCAGCAGCCCGCGGACTAGCTCCTACAATGAGCAGTTCTTC.

This chain uses TRBV30 with TRBJ2-7; 7 nucleotides align to TRBD1. Germline V gene sequence: CDR1 GTSNPN, CDR2 SVGIG (reference sequence). With 7 bases clipped from V and 2 bases from J, the junction kept 14 bases outside the gene matches. This CDR3 contains 15 residues. The CDR3 loop reads CASMTGWRNAYEQYF. The CDR3 nucleotides read TGTGCCTCAATGACAGGGTGGCGAAACGCCTACGAGCAGTACTTC.

The chain employs TRBV5-1 and TRBJ2-7, with 10 bases aligning to TRBD1. The CDR3 sequence is 14 residues long. CDR1 is SGHRS, CDR2 YFSETQ, per germline. Trimming at V came to 4 bases and at J to 5 bases, leaving 6 bases not matched to a gene. The CDR3 DNA is TGCGCCAGCAGCCCGACAGGGGGCTATCACGAGCAGTACTTC. Amino acids: CASSPTGGYHEQYF.

This clone was seen just once. The chain couples TRBV9 to TRBJ2-2; D is possibly TRBD2 (5 bases). Germline lookup yields CDR1 SGDLS and CDR2 YYNGEE. Trimming took 4 bases from V and 2 from J, leaving 18 bases between them. This CDR3 is 17 amino acids long. The CDR3 is CASSPRADGINTGELFF. In DNA form, the CDR3 reads TGTGCCAGCAGCCCCCGCGCCGACGGGATAAACACCGGGGAGCTGTTTTTT. The full variable domain, with the rest looked up from reference TRBV9 and TRBJ2-2, is DSGVTQTPKHLITATGQRVTLRCSPRSGDLSVYWYQQSLDQGLQFLIQYYNGEERAKGNILERFSAQQFPDLHSELNLSSLELGDSALYFCASSPRADGINTGELFFGEGSRLTVL.

The chain is built from TRBV15 and TRBJ2-7; TRBD2 might be the D (5 bases). CDR1 and CDR2 (germline): LNHNV, YYDKDF (reference sequence). This CDR3 comprises 16 residues. With 5 bases removed from V and 0 bases from J, the gap between germline ends came to 17 bases. CDR3 coding DNA: TGTGCCACCAGCGCCAATATTAGGACTGGCTCCTACGAGCAGTACTTC. Translating gives CATSANIRTGSYEQYF.

The chain is built from TRBV11-2 and TRBJ1-5; D is possibly TRBD1 (5 bases). Germline V lookup: CDR1 SGHAT, CDR2 FQNNGV. The CDR3 spans 15 residues. The V gene lost 5 bases and the J gene lost 7 bases, with 18 bases spanning the gap. The CDR3, as DNA: TGTGCCAGCAGCCCAGGACTCCTCGGGGGGCAGCCCCAGCATTTT. This translates into CASSPGLLGGQPQHF.

The chain is built from TRBV2 and TRBJ2-1; TRBD1 matches at 7 bases. Trimming removed 8 bases from V and 8 bases from J; junction bases left unmatched: 9. Germline CDR1 reads SNHLY; CDR2 reads FYNNEI. This CDR3 region has 13 residues. The CDR3 loop reads CASGGYTGDEQFF. The CDR3 DNA reads as TGTGCCAGCGGGGGATACACAGGGGATGAGCAGTTCTTC.

This clone was seen just once. Within the sample, other DNA sequences also encode this same CDR3. V gene TRBV30 combines with J gene TRBJ2-1, with TRBD1 matching 12 bases. This CDR3 is 14 amino acids long. Germline CDR1 and CDR2: GTSNPN and SVGIG (reference sequence). J was trimmed by 10 bases and V by 3 bases; bases with no gene match: 7. Here the CDR3 reads CAWRGTGGFGEQFF. The CDR3, as DNA: TGTGCCTGGAGGGGGACAGGGGGCTTTGGAGAGCAGTTCTTC.

The genes are TRBV6-1 and TRBJ1-4; no definite D call. In germline, CDR1 is MNHNS, CDR2 SASEGT. CDR3 size: 13 residues. Between the trimmed V and J ends, which lost 8 bases and 3 bases, there was a span of 10 bases. The CDR3 sequence is CASATAANEKLFF. The DNA for the CDR3 is TGTGCCAGCGCGACCGCGGCTAATGAAAAACTGTTTTTT.

This clone has only a few counts. This rearrangement joins TRBV6-5 to TRBJ1-5, with TRBD1 matching 8 bases. CDR3 length equals 13 residues. Germline lookup yields CDR1 MNHEY and CDR2 SVGAGI. V lost 5 bases to trimming and J lost 5 bases; unmatched junction nucleotides: 2. The CDR3 sequence: CASSLDRDQPQHF. In nucleotides, the CDR3 is TGTGCCAGCAGTCTGGACAGGGATCAGCCCCAGCATTTT.

The V and J genes are TRBV7-8 and TRBJ2-5; no definite D call. The CDR3 totals 13 residues. From germline, CDR1 is SGHVS and CDR2 FQNEAQ. Trimming removed 3 bases from V and 4 bases from J, with 9 bases in between. CDR3 in amino acids: CASSFGPLETQYF. The CDR3 nucleotides read TGTGCCAGCAGCTTTGGGCCGTTAGAGACCCAGTACTTC.

This clone was picked up a small number of times. Different DNA sequences within this sample yield the same CDR3. V and J are TRBV11-2 and TRBJ2-5, with 9 positions matching TRBD2. Trimming removed 0 bases from V and 7 bases from J; junction bases left unmatched: 9. From germline, CDR1 is SGHAT and CDR2 FQNNGV. The CDR3 totals 16 residues. The CDR3 DNA sequence: TGTGCCAGCAGCTTAGAACAAGCGGGAGGATGGGGGACCCAGTACTTC. Its translation: CASSLEQAGGWGTQYF.

This clone came up once. This specimen includes other DNA sequences encoding the same CDR3. The V call is TRBV10-3, the J call TRBJ2-7, with D unclear. CDR1 is ENHRY and CDR2 is SYGVKD in the germline V gene. The CDR3 covers 11 residues. Trimming shortened V by 2 bases and J by 6 bases, and 5 bases separated the two germline ends. The CDR3 reads CAISEGGEQYV. CDR3 nucleotides: TGTGCCATCAGTGAGGGCGGCGAGCAGTACGTC.

CDR3 nucleotides: TGTGCCAGCGGGCGGGCTTACAATGAGCAGTTCTTC. Amino acid sequence: CASGRAYNEQFF. The chain joins TRBV6-1 to TRBJ2-1, with D tentatively TRBD2 (5 bases). Germline CDR1 is MNHNS and CDR2 is SASEGT. This CDR3 comprises 12 residues. V shed 8 bases and J shed 4 bases, with 9 bases lying between them.